This record concerns one T cell receptor (beta chain) sequence. Antigen specificity is unknown. Deletions cut 8 bases from V and 2 bases from J, with 10 bases between. This CDR3 has 13 residues. Germline CDR1 reads MNHEY; CDR2 reads SMNVEV (reference sequence). Combined were second doses at about 4 or about 12 weeks. This record belongs to a study of T cell responses to AZD1222 COVID-19 vaccine. The study, taken as a whole, reports: Only a handful of individuals given AZD1222 were seropositive at baseline. Repertoire sampling occurred only after the peak T cell response. Most donors were white British, females outnumbered males, and clonal diversity was possibly underestimated.

Using immunoSEQ multiplex PCR, the repertoire was profiled, and TCRdb retains in-frame clones only, with some absent. The sample lists roughly 100,000 clones, around 87% occurring once. V usage is TRBV27 and J usage is TRBJ1-5; perhaps TRBD1 as D (5 bases). This TCR was sampled from an adult who received the AZD1222 COVID-19 vaccine. Sequencing used peripheral blood, obtained 28 days after the second AZD1222 dose. CDR3 coding DNA: TGTGCCAGCGGGGGAGGTGGCAATCAGCCCCAGCATTTT. Its translation: CASGGGGNQPQHF.